One and the same sample provided the 18 T cell receptor beta chains below, sequenced in a study of T cells expressing NK-cell markers. TCRdb reprocessed the 5' RACE reads and keeps a single row for each CDR3 protein, giving no DNA. In all, the sample yields about 180,000 distinct CDR3 sequences. Sequencing was carried out using blood T cells: a sorted CD56 or NKG2C T cell subset, CD4+ or CD8+ T cells, or bulk PBMC T cells (not recorded which). The receptors here all came from a man between 18 and 69 years old in good health.

The chain employs TRBV5-6 and TRBJ1-3; there is no DNA to check the TCRdb D call of TRBD1. The CDR3 consists of 16 residues. The germline V gene encodes CDR1 SGHDT and CDR2 YYEEEE. The CDR3 region is CASSLSLGGFGNTIYF.

This chain links TRBV27 with TRBJ1-5; TCRdb gives TRBD1 as the D gene, but with no DNA this cannot be confirmed. CDR3 length equals 18 residues. CDR1 and CDR2 (germline): MNHEY, SMNVEV (reference sequence). The chain's CDR3 is CASSLTGRLPYSNQPQHF.

V usage is TRBV7-9 and J usage is TRBJ2-7; checking the TCRdb D call of TRBD1 is not possible without DNA. The germline CDR1 and CDR2 sequences are SEHNR and FQNEAQ (reference sequence). The length of the CDR3 is 17 residues. The CDR3 sequence is CASSWGVGGTNSYEQYF.

V and J are TRBV13 and TRBJ2-1; there is no DNA to check the TCRdb D call of TRBD1. The CDR3 has 18 residues. Germline assignment: CDR1 PRHDT and CDR2 FYEKMQ (reference sequence). CDR3 loop: CASSSNLGGASSYNEQFF. Supplemented by reference TRBV13 and TRBJ2-1, the full variable domain reads AAGVIQSPRHLIKEKRETATLKCYPIPRHDTVYWYQQGPGQDPQFLISFYEKMQSDKGSIPDRFSAQQFSDYHSELNMSSLELGDSALYFCASSSNLGGASSYNEQFFGPGTRLTVL.

The chain uses TRBV4-2 and TRBJ2-6. Germline CDR1 reads LGHNA; CDR2 reads YNFKEQ. The CDR3 spans 16 residues. The CDR3 region is CASSQTAYSGANVLTF.

The V call is TRBV5-6, the J call TRBJ1-2. CDR1 is SGHDT and CDR2 is YYEEEE in the germline V gene. The CDR3 has 14 residues. CDR3 sequence reads: CASSLDGVSYGYTF.

The chain joins TRBV2 to TRBJ2-1; TCRdb's D gene call, TRBD1, goes unchecked for lack of DNA. The CDR3 has 14 residues. CDR1 is SNHLY and CDR2 is FYNNEI in the germline V gene. The CDR3 protein is CAINEGQGVSEQFF.

This chain uses TRBV20-1 with TRBJ2-3. Germline V gene lookup returns CDR1 DFQATT and CDR2 SNEGSKA (reference sequence). The CDR3 runs 14 residues. The CDR3 region is CSARDYWAGDTQYF.

The chain joins TRBV10-2 to TRBJ2-3; the D call from TCRdb, TRBD1, cannot be confirmed without DNA. This CDR3 is 17 amino acids long. Germline V gene sequence: CDR1 WSHSY, CDR2 SAAADI. The CDR3 protein is CASSENNRGGWTDTQYF.

J is TRBJ1-2 and V is TRBV2; the TCRdb call, TRBD1, lacks DNA for checking. From germline, CDR1 is SNHLY and CDR2 FYNNEI. The CDR3 runs 14 residues. CDR3 residues: CASNNDRVNYGYTF. Variable domain in full (rest from reference TRBV2 and TRBJ1-2): EPEVTQTPSHQVTQMGQEVILRCVPISNHLYFYWYRQILGQKVEFLVSFYNNEISEKSEIFDDQFSVERPDGSNFTLKIRSTKLEDSAMYFCASNNDRVNYGYTFGSGTRLTVV.

V and J are TRBV3-1 and TRBJ1-3; the TCRdb call, TRBD1, lacks DNA for checking. The CDR3 runs to 16 residues. CDR1 and CDR2 from the germline V gene are LGHDT and YNNKEL (reference sequence). CDR3 loop: CASSQGDAGSGNTIYF.

This chain joins TRBV15 and TRBJ2-2; TCRdb outputs TRBD1, but without DNA this stays unchecked. This CDR3 has 15 residues. Germline values: CDR1 LNHNV, CDR2 YYDKDF (reference sequence). The CDR3 region is CATSRDDRETGELFF.

The rearrangement uses TRBV11-2 and TRBJ2-1; TCRdb names TRBD2, which stays unverified in the absence of DNA. Germline-derived CDR1 and CDR2 are SGHAT and FQNNGV. The CDR3 runs to 19 residues. The CDR3: CASSSLTSGGRRSYNEQFF.

J is TRBJ1-2 and V is TRBV2. CDR1 is SNHLY and CDR2 is FYNNEI in the germline V gene. The CDR3 spans 17 residues. The CDR3 spells CASSEVLRTETNYGYTF.

The chain carries TRBV5-6 and TRBJ1-2; TCRdb selects TRBD1, and the lack of DNA leaves this call unchecked. Per the germline V gene, CDR1 is SGHDT and CDR2 is YYEEEE. The CDR3 covers 17 residues. Here the CDR3 reads CASSSWGTGEDDYGYTF.

The chain couples TRBV2 to TRBJ1-6. The CDR3 has 11 amino acids. Germline CDR1 SNHLY, CDR2 FYNNEI. CDR3 in amino acids: CASSYEAPLHF.

This chain uses TRBV7-3 with TRBJ2-7; TCRdb outputs TRBD1, but without DNA this stays unchecked. Germline CDR1 is SGHTA and CDR2 is FQGTGA. CDR3 length: 16 residues. The CDR3 reads CASSFTGGTAPYEQYF.

The chain uses TRBV29-1 and TRBJ2-7; the TCRdb call, TRBD2, lacks DNA for checking. Germline assignment: CDR1 SQVTM and CDR2 ANQGSEA. The CDR3 consists of 14 residues. This CDR3 reads CSVAGGQSAYEQYF.